This T cell receptor beta chain was recovered during a study of Ad26.COV2.S vaccination and SARS-CoV-2 variants. Treatment in this sample: roughly 18 received Ad26.COV2.S at low or high dose, single or two shots; about 5 received placebo; per-sample allocation not given. Samples were taken on day 63 after the first vaccine or placebo injection. TCRdb's copy holds only in-frame clones and misses some; the assay was immunoSEQ multiplex PCR. Among approximately 340,000 clones, roughly 81% were seen once, and the ten largest hold 2.5% to 3.5%. The CDR3 covers 17 residues. Germline CDR1 is MNHEY and CDR2 is SMNVEV (reference sequence). Trimming took 6 bases from V and 0 from J, leaving 17 bases between them.

J is TRBJ2-2 and V is TRBV27, with TRBD1 as a possible D gene (6 bases). Sequencing used peripheral blood, obtained in a trial of Ad26.COV2.S vaccine versus placebo. The origin of this receptor is a person aged 18-60 years who received the Ad26.COV2.S COVID-19 vaccine or a placebo. The CDR3 nucleotides read TGTGCCAGCAGGCGATGGACAGTCGATACGAACACCGGGGAGCTGTTTTTT. Encoded protein: CASRRWTVDTNTGELFF.